The 22 T cell receptor beta chains reported below all come from one sample, sequenced in a study of cytomegalovirus exposure and HLA in healthy donors. It was with 60 Vbeta and 13 Jbeta primers that the PCR ran. Repertoires were generated with immunoSEQ multiplex PCR, while TCRdb's copy carries only in-frame clones and drops some. This sample yields some 160,000 clones, of which 84% are seen a single time; more than 1.5% belongs to the top ten. The sample consisted of PBMCs. The receptor source for this set is a man between 18 and 35 years old in good health and CMV-seronegative.

In its sample, this clone was seen a few times. CDR3 protein: CASSLGAGGPQTQYF. CDR3 in DNA: TGTGCCAGCAGTTTAGGAGCGGGAGGGCCTCAGACCCAGTACTTC. The chain joins TRBV27 to TRBJ2-5; TRBD2 matches 10 bases. This CDR3 is built from 15 residues. The V gene end was trimmed by 2 bases and the J gene end by 6 bases; junction bases not matched to a gene: 6. Germline V gives CDR1 MNHEY, CDR2 SMNVEV (reference sequence).

This chain uses TRBV10-3 with TRBJ1-1; possible D gene TRBD1, 6 bases. Per germline, CDR1 ENHRY and CDR2 SYGVKD. The CDR3 has 13 amino acids. V shed 6 bases and J shed 1 base, with 9 bases lying between them. The CDR3 is CAIRQGPNTEAFF. The CDR3 DNA is TGTGCCATCAGACAGGGTCCGAACACTGAAGCTTTCTTT.

The V gene is TRBV29-1, the J gene TRBJ1-4; the D is unclear. This CDR3 spans 14 amino acids. Germline assignment: CDR1 SQVTM and CDR2 ANQGSEA. Trimming stripped 6 bases from V and 0 bases from J, with 11 bases between. CDR3: CSVGDTSTNEKLFF. The CDR3 DNA follows: TGCAGCGTGGGCGACACCTCAACTAATGAAAAACTGTTTTTT.

CDR3: CASSLGGGRTEAFF. CDR3 sequence (DNA): TGTGCCAGCAGCTTAGGGGGGGGGCGAACTGAAGCTTTCTTT. V gene TRBV7-2 combines with J gene TRBJ1-1; TRBD1 is a possible D gene (6 bases). Between the trimmed V and J ends, which lost 1 base and 5 bases, there was a span of 11 bases. CDR1 is SGHTA and CDR2 is FQGNSA in the germline V gene. This CDR3 has 14 amino acids. Variable domain in full (rest from reference TRBV7-2 and TRBJ1-1): GAGVSQSPSNKVTEKGKDVELRCDPISGHTALYWYRQSLGQGLEFLIYFQGNSAPDKSGLPSDRFSAERTGGSVSTLTIQRTQQEDSAVYLCASSLGGGRTEAFFGQGTRLTVV.

By share, this clone counts as medium-sized. This rearrangement joins TRBV10-3 to TRBJ1-3; 12 bases fit TRBD1. Germline CDR1 and CDR2: ENHRY and SYGVKD. V shed 6 bases and J 2 bases; nucleotides not matched to a gene: 5. CDR3 size: 16 residues. Here the CDR3 DNA reads TGTGCCATCAGGATACGGGACAGGGGGCCTGGAAACACCATATATTTT. It codes for CAIRIRDRGPGNTIYF.

This clone was counted a single time. The chain has TRBV28 and TRBJ1-3; maybe TRBD1 (6 bases). CDR3 length: 14 amino acids. V dropped 4 bases and J dropped 3 bases, with 10 bases sitting between them. CDR1 and CDR2 from the germline V gene are MDHEN and SYDVKM. CDR3 amino acids: CASSSSGDGNTIYF. In DNA form, the CDR3 reads TGTGCCAGCAGTTCCTCAGGGGATGGAAACACCATATATTTT.

The genes are TRBV28 and TRBJ2-3, with D perhaps matching TRBD2 (7 bases). Germline-derived CDR1 and CDR2 are MDHEN and SYDVKM. This CDR3 region has 14 residues. The V and J ends lost 2 bases and 4 bases respectively, with 10 bases between them. CDR3 bases: TGTGCCAGCAGTTTAGCGGGGGCGGCAGATACGCAGTATTTT. Translating gives CASSLAGAADTQYF.

This clone was seen more than once but under ten times. The chain couples TRBV15 to TRBJ2-7, with TRBD1 as a possible D gene (6 bases). Germline-derived CDR1 and CDR2 are LNHNV and YYDKDF (reference sequence). The germline V and J ends were trimmed by 0 bases and 4 bases, with 16 bases remaining between them. CDR3 length equals 16 residues. The CDR3 DNA follows: TGTGCCACCAGCAGAGATCTGGCAGGGGATAGATACGAGCAGTACTTC. This codes for CATSRDLAGDRYEQYF.

Remarks on this clone: The junction differs from germline at one of its ends, possibly a read error. The chain recombines TRBV7-9 with TRBJ1-4; TRBD1 aligns across 8 bases. The CDR3 sequence is 15 residues long. Germline CDR1 is SEHNR and CDR2 is FQNEAQ (reference sequence). This chain's CDR3 is CSSSLVSGGGEKLFF. CDR3 DNA sequence: TGTTCCAGCAGCTTAGTCTCAGGGGGCGGTGAAAAACTGTTTTTT.

Only one count was recorded for this clone. The chain is built from TRBV6-1 and TRBJ1-4; 9 bases line up with TRBD1. CDR3 length: 14 residues. V gave up 8 bases and J gave up 7 bases; unmatched junction bases: 8. Germline CDR1 MNHNS, CDR2 SASEGT. The CDR3 sequence is CASCPGQGVEKLFF. CDR3 nucleotides: TGTGCCAGCTGCCCGGGACAGGGCGTTGAAAAACTGTTTTTT.

This chain connects TRBV6-5 to TRBJ1-2; 7 bases line up with TRBD1. V lost 0 bases to trimming and J lost 8 bases; unmatched junction nucleotides: 6. CDR1 is MNHEY, CDR2 SVGAGI, per germline. This CDR3 has 14 residues. CDR3 amino acids: CASSYSIGQVGYTF. The CDR3 DNA follows: TGTGCCAGCAGTTACTCGATAGGACAGGTCGGCTACACCTTC.

The CDR3 loop is CASSFFGGSSYNEQFF. CDR3 in DNA: TGTGCCAGCAGTTTTTTTGGGGGGAGCTCCTACAATGAGCAGTTCTTC. The V call is TRBV28, the J call TRBJ2-1; weak D call: TRBD2 (6 bases). The CDR3 runs to 16 residues. Germline CDR1 MDHEN, CDR2 SYDVKM. V gave up 3 bases and J gave up 0 bases, with 12 bases separating them.

The chain combines TRBV29-1 with TRBJ2-3; TRBD2 agrees at 11 bases. Trimming removed 7 bases from V and 3 bases from J; junction bases left unmatched: 12. Germline V gives CDR1 SQVTM, CDR2 ANQGSEA. The CDR3 length is 16 residues. CDR3 DNA: TGCAGCGGTGGCACCGGACTAGCGGGTTCGACAGATACGCAGTATTTT. Residues: CSGGTGLAGSTDTQYF.

This clone appeared a single time. This rearrangement joins TRBV9 to TRBJ2-3, with D perhaps matching TRBD2 (6 bases). Germline V gene data show CDR1 as SGDLS and CDR2 as YYNGEE. There are 16 residues in the CDR3. The V end lost 2 bases, the J end lost 6 bases, and 19 bases lay between the germline ends. The CDR3 spells CASSVNPSAMGDTQYF. The CDR3 nucleotides are TGTGCCAGCAGCGTCAACCCTAGCGCGATGGGGGATACGCAGTATTTT.

The chain employs TRBV5-6 and TRBJ1-5; possible D gene TRBD1, 6 bases. Looked up from germline, CDR1 is SGHDT and CDR2 is YYEEEE. The V gene lost 0 bases and the J gene lost 2 bases, with 18 bases spanning the gap. CDR3 length: 18 residues. This CDR3 is CASSLAGTNSFGNQPQHF. The CDR3 coding sequence is TGTGCCAGCAGCTTGGCCGGGACAAACAGCTTTGGCAATCAGCCCCAGCATTTT. The full variable domain, completed using reference TRBV5-6 and TRBJ1-5, is DAGVTQSPTHLIKTRGQQVTLRCSPKSGHDTVSWYQQALGQGPQFIFQYYEEEERQRGNFPDRFSGHQFPNYSSELNVNALLLGDSALYLCASSLAGTNSFGNQPQHFGDGTRLSIL.

The rearrangement uses TRBV6-5 and TRBJ2-3, with TRBD1 matching 9 bases. The germline gives CDR1 MNHEY, CDR2 SVGAGI. V was pared by 2 bases and J by 4 bases, with 7 bases of the junction left unmatched. The CDR3 has 16 amino acids. The CDR3 reads CASSYPSGTGSDTQYF. In nucleotides, the CDR3 is TGTGCCAGCAGTTACCCATCCGGGACAGGGTCAGATACGCAGTATTTT.

This chain connects TRBV27 to TRBJ1-2, with D possibly matching TRBD1 (5 bases). Germline CDR1 is MNHEY and CDR2 is SMNVEV (reference sequence). This CDR3 contains 15 residues. The V end lost 1 base, the J end lost 8 bases, and 17 bases lay between the germline ends. The CDR3 coding sequence is TGTGCCAGCAGTTTATGGGGGGGGAACGCTTTCGGCTACACCTTC. This sequence encodes CASSLWGGNAFGYTF.

The sample holds one count of this clone. This sequence joins TRBV19 and TRBJ1-6, with TRBD1 identical over 9 bases. The CDR3 consists of 17 residues. The junction had 3 bases not matched to a gene; V was cut back by 3 bases and J by 0 bases. Germline V lookup: CDR1 LNHDA, CDR2 SQIVND (reference sequence). CDR3 protein: CASSIGQGSSYNSPLHF. The DNA of the CDR3 is TGTGCCAGTAGTATCGGACAGGGGAGCTCCTATAATTCACCCCTCCACTTT.

The J gene is TRBJ2-4, the V gene TRBV2, with 10 bases aligning to TRBD1. V lost 6 bases to trimming and J lost 4 bases; unmatched junction nucleotides: 6. Germline loops: CDR1 SNHLY, CDR2 FYNNEI. This CDR3 is 15 amino acids long. The CDR3 bases are TGTGCCAGCAGACCCGGACAGGGGGAAAAAAACATTCAGTACTTC. This encodes CASRPGQGEKNIQYF.

The chain has TRBV7-8 and TRBJ2-1, with 11 nucleotides matching TRBD2. V was clipped by 4 bases and J by 0 bases; unmatched bases: 5. The CDR3 is made up of 17 amino acids. In germline, CDR1 is SGHVS, CDR2 FQNEAQ. CDR3 loop: CASSYPTSGASYNEQFF. DNA for the CDR3: TGTGCCAGCAGCTACCCGACTAGCGGGGCCTCCTACAATGAGCAGTTCTTC.

The chain is built from TRBV4-1 and TRBJ1-5; TRBD1 agrees at 7 bases. CDR3 length: 15 amino acids. The V gene end was trimmed by 5 bases and the J gene end by 4 bases; junction bases not matched to a gene: 8. From germline, CDR1 is MGHRA and CDR2 YSYEKL. The CDR3 reads CASSAGTEQNQPQHF. The CDR3 nucleotides are TGCGCCAGCAGCGCCGGGACAGAACAAAATCAGCCCCAGCATTTT.

The rearrangement links TRBV2 to TRBJ2-7; maybe TRBD1 (6 bases). The CDR3 is 14 amino acids. The germline V gene has CDR1 SNHLY and CDR2 FYNNEI. Trimming pared 4 bases from V and 8 bases from J, leaving 18 bases between. CDR3 sequence reads: CASSGEGESGKQYF. CDR3 nucleotides: TGTGCCAGCAGTGGAGAGGGGGAAAGTGGGAAGCAGTACTTC.